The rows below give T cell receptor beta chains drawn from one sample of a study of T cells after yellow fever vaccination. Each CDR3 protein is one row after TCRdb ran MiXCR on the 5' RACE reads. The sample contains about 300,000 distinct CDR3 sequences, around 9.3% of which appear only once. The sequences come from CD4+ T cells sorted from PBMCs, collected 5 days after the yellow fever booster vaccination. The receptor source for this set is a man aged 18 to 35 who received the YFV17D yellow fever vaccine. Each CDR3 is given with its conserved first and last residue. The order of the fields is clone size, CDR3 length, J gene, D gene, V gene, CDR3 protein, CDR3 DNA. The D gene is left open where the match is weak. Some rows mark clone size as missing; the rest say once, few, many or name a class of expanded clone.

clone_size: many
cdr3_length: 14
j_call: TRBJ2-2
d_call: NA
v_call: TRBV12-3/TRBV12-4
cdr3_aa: CASSLVGGSGELFF
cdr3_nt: TGTGCCAGCAGTTTGGTTGGGGGCTCCGGGGAGCTGTTTTTT

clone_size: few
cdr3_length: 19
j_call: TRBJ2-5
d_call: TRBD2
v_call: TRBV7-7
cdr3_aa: CASSLEPPGGPLYPETQYF
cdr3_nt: TGTGCTAGCAGCTTAGAACCCCCGGGGGGGCCCTTATATCCAGAGACCCAGTACTTC

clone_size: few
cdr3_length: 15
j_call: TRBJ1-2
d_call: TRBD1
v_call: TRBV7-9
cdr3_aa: CASSLGQGGTHGYTF
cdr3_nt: TGTGCCAGCAGCCTTGGACAGGGAGGGACGCATGGCTACACCTTC

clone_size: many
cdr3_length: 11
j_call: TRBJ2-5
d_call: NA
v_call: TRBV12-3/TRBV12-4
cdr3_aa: CATAYQETQYF
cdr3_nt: TGTGCCACCGCTTACCAAGAGACCCAGTACTTC

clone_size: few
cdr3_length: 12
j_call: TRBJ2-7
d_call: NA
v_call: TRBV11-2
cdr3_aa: CASSSEVPEQYF
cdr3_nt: TGTGCCAGCAGCTCTGAGGTTCCCGAGCAGTACTTC

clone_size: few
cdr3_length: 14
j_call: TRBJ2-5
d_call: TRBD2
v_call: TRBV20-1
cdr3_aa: CSAENPGLQETQYF
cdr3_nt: TGCAGTGCTGAAAACCCGGGACTACAAGAGACCCAGTACTTC

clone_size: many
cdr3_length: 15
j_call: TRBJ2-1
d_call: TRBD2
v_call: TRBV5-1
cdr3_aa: CASRSGTNLGNEQFF
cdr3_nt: TGCGCCAGCAGGTCCGGGACTAACTTAGGCAATGAGCAGTTCTTC

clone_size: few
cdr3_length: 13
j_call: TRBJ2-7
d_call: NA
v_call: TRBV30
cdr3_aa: CAWSVQGGYEQYF
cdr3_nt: TGTGCCTGGAGTGTACAAGGAGGCTACGAGCAGTACTTC

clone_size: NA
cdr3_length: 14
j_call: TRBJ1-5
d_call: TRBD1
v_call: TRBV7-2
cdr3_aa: CASSPDRANQPQHF
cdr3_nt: TGTGCCAGCAGCCCGGACAGGGCCAATCAGCCCCAGCATTTT

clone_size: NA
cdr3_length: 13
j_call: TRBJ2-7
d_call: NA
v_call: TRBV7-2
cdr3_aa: CASSLGPQNGQYF
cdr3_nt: TGTGCCAGCAGCTTAGGGCCCCAGAACGGGCAGTACTTC

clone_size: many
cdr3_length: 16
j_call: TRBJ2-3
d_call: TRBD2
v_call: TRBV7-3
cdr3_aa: CASSPLGLADTDTQYF
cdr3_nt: TGTGCCAGCAGCCCGCTGGGACTAGCCGACACAGATACGCAGTATTTT

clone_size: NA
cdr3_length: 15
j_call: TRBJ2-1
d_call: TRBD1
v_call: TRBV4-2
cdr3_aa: CASVQGTRTNNEQFF
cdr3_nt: TGTGCCAGCGTACAGGGGACCCGAACTAATAATGAGCAGTTCTTC

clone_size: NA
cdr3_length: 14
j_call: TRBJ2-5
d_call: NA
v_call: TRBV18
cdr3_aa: CASSPRNLGETQYF
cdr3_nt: TGTGCCAGCTCCCCTAGAAACCTCGGCGAGACCCAGTACTTC

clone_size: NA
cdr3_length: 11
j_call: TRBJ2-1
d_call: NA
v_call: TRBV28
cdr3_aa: CASSSLPEQFF
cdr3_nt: TGTGCCAGCAGCTCCTTACCTGAGCAGTTCTTC

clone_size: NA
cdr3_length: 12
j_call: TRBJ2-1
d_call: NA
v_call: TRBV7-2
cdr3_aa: CASSLAFQEQFF
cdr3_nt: TGTGCCAGCAGCTTAGCTTTCCAGGAGCAGTTCTTC

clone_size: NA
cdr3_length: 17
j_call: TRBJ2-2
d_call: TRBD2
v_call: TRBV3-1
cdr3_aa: CASDKKTGTSGRGELFF
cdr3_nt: TGTGCCAGCGATAAAAAAACAGGGACTAGCGGCAGGGGGGAGCTGTTTTTT

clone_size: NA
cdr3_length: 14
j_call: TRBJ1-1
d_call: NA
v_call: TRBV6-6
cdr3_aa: CASSLYSSNTEAFF
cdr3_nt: TGTGCCAGCAGTCTATATAGTTCGAACACTGAAGCTTTCTTT

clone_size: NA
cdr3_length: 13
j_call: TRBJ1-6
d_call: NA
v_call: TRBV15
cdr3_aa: CATSRVGNSPLHF
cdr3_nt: TGTGCCACCAGCAGAGTGGGGAATTCACCCCTCCACTTT

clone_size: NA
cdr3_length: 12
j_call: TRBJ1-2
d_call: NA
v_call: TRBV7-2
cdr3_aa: CASSSPGRGYTF
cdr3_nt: TGTGCCAGCAGCTCCCCGGGGAGGGGCTACACCTTC